The 4 T cell receptor beta chains in this list originate from one sample, sequenced in a study of shared clonotypes between healthy human individuals. Assay: immunoSEQ multiplex PCR; the TCRdb copy retains only in-frame clones and omits some. The sample yields millions of clones, just over 90% seen once. The sequenced sample was naive CD4+ T cells sorted from blood. Noted subset: CD45RA+ positively selected. The receptors stem from a man aged 18 to 29 in good health.

The chain has TRBV10-3 and TRBJ2-6, with D possibly TRBD2 on 6 matching bases. This CDR3 spans 17 amino acids. The V and J ends lost 2 bases and 0 bases respectively, with 11 bases between them. Germline V gene lookup returns CDR1 ENHRY and CDR2 SYGVKD. For the CDR3, the DNA is TGTGCCATCAGTGAGCGGGGGAGAGGCTCTGGGGCCAACGTCCTGACTTTC. Protein: CAISERGRGSGANVLTF.

The CDR3: CASSSMRGQRSAEQYF. In nucleotides, the CDR3 is TGTGCCAGCAGTTCCATGAGGGGACAGAGATCGGCGGAGCAGTACTTC. The V call is TRBV11-2, the J call TRBJ2-7; 7 bases agree with TRBD1. Germline assignment: CDR1 SGHAT and CDR2 FQNNGV. This CDR3 comprises 16 residues. J was trimmed by 7 bases and V by 6 bases; bases with no gene match: 18.

This chain uses TRBV19 with TRBJ1-3; 7 bases align to TRBD1. CDR3 length: 17 residues. V trimming: 3 bases; J trimming: 3 bases; junction bases outside the gene matches: 11. The V gene's germline CDR1 is LNHDA and CDR2 SQIVND (reference sequence). The CDR3 sequence is CASSIRGSLGYGNTIYF. Written as DNA, the CDR3 is TGTGCCAGTAGTATCAGGGGGTCGCTGGGCTATGGAAACACCATATATTTT.

The J gene is TRBJ2-5, the V gene TRBV19; 9 bases align to TRBD2. The germline gives CDR1 LNHDA, CDR2 SQIVND (reference sequence). The CDR3 sequence is 16 residues long. The ends lost 3 bases at V and 3 bases at J; junction bases unmatched: 8. The CDR3 bases are TGTGCCAGTAGTATTAGGTCGGCTAGCGGGAAAGAGACCCAGTACTTC. Translating it yields CASSIRSASGKETQYF.